This T cell receptor beta chain was identified in a study of T cell responses to AZD1222 COVID-19 vaccine. The J segment lost 7 bases and the V segment lost 0 bases, leaving 3 bases of the junction unmatched. The CDR3 has 14 residues. Germline CDR1 reads LGHDT; CDR2 reads YNNKEL (reference sequence). Remarks on this clone: Its antigen is undetermined.

The protocol was immunoSEQ multiplex PCR, while the TCRdb copy is restricted to in-frame clones and leaves out a portion. The profile shows under 110,000 clones, approximately 86% of them singletons. The study's findings and limits: Unmutated variant regions are reportedly targeted by nearly half of spike-specific TCRs.

The TCR sequence derives from an adult in good health. The chain links TRBV3-1 (or the pseudogene TRBV3-2) to TRBJ1-5, with TRBD1 identical over 7 bases. Specimen: peripheral blood, collected on day 0 of AZD1222 vaccination. CDR3 protein: CASSQDVGGQPQHF. The CDR3 nucleotides are TGTGCCAGCAGCCAAGACGTAGGGGGCCAGCCCCAGCATTTT.